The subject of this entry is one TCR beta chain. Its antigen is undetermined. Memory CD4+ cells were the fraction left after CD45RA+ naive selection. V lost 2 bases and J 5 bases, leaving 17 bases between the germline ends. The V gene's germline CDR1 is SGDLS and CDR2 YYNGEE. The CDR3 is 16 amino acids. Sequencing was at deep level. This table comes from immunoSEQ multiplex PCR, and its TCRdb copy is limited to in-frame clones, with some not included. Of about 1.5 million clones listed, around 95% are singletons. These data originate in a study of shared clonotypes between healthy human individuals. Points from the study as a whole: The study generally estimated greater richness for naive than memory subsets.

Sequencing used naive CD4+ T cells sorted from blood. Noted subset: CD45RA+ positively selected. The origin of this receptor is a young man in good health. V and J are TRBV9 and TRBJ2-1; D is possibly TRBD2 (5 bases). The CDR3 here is CASSVTASGSHNEQFF. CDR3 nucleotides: TGTGCCAGCAGCGTTACCGCGTCGGGAAGCCACAATGAGCAGTTCTTC.